This TCR beta chain was captured by sequencing in a study of T cell repertoires in cytomegalovirus infection. General study points: There were HLA-C-restricted CMV-specific TCR beta clonotypes dominating the ex vivo response.

TCRdb re-called the reads through MiXCR, storing one row per CDR3 protein. Among under 850,000 distinct CDR3 sequences, approximately 33% were seen once, and the ten largest hold 15% to 20%. With regard to this clonotype: Antigen specificity is unknown.

The TCR sequence derives from a human donor in good health (CMV status not recorded). Some clones in this sample may be carry-over from other donors' samples. The starting material was cultured PBMCs, obtained from culture after CMV antigen stimulation.

Here the CDR3 DNA reads TGTGCCAGCAGTTTATTTGCGGGAGGCTATGAGCAGTTCTTC. It codes for CASSLFAGGYEQFF. This sequence joins TRBV12-3 or TRBV12-4 and TRBJ2-1; 8 bases map to TRBD2. The CDR3 spans 14 residues. The V and J ends lost 2 bases and 8 bases, in that order; junction bases with no gene match: 5.